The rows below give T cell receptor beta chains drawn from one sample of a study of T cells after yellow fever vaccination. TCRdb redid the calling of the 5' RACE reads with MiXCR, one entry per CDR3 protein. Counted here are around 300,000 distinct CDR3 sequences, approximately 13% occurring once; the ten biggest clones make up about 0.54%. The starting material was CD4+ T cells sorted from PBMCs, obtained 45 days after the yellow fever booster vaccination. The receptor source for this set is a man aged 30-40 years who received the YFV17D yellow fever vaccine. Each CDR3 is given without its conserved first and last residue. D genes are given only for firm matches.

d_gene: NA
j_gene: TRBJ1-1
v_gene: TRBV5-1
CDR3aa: ASSVSGTRNAVAF

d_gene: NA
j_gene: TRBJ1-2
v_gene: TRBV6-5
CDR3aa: ASRPGDGGYT

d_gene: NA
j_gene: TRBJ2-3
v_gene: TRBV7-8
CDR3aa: ASSSERDTQY

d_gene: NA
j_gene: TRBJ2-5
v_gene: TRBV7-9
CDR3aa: AISSSPGRGGETQY

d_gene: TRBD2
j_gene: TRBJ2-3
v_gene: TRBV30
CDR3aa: AWSAILATQY

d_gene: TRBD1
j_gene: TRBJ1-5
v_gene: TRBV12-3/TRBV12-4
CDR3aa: ASSRTGINQPQH

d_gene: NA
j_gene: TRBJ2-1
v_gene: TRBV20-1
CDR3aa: SAWGATNYNEQF

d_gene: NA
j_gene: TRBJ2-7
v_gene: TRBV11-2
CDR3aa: ASSSSKRRTYEQY

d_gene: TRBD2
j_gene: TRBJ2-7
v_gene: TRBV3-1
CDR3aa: ASSLTSGSSSEQY

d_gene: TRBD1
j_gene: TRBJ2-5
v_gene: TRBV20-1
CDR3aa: SARPGQILKETQY

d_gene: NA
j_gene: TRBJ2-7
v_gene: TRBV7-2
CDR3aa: ASSLDSREQY

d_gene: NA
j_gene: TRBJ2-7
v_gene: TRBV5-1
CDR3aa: ASSLSSGPSYEQY

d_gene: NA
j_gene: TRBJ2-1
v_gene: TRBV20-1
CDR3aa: SARHNSRGNEQF

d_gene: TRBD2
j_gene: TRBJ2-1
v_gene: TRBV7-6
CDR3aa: ASSLGTGLAGTSSYNEQF

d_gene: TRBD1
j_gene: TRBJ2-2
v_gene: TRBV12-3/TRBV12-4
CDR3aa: TFSLAHRGGNTGELF

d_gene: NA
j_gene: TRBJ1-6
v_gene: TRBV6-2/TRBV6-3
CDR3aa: ASRRDPASSYNSPLH

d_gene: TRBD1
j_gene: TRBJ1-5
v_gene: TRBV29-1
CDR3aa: SAQTGTNQPQH

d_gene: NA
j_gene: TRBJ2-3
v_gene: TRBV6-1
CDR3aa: ASSERDRNTDTQY

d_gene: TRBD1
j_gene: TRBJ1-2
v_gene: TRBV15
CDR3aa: ATNRDRRYGYT

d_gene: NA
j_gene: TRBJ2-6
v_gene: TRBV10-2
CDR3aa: ASSEGGRGANVLT

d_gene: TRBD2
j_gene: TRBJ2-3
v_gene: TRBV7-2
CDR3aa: ASSWTSGSPDTQY

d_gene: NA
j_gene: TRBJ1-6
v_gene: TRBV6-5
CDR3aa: ASGWGNSPLH

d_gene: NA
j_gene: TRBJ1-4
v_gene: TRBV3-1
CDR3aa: ASSPTAGNEKLF

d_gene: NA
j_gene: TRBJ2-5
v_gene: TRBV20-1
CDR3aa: SAMRQKETQY

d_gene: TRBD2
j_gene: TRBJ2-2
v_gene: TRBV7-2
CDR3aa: ASSIDSGGTGELF

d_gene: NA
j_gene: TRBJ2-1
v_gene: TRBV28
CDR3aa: ASSSSGGLVNEQF

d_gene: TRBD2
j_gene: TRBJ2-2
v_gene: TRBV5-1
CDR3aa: AGRLADTGELF

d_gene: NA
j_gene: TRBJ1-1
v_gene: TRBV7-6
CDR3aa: ASSPSQRTTEAF

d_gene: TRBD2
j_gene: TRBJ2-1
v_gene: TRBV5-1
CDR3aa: ASSLHAGAPYNEQF

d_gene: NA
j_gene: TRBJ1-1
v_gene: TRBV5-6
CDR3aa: ASSLAGLRRNTEAF

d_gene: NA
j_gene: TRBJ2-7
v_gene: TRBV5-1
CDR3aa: ASSLAGDEQY

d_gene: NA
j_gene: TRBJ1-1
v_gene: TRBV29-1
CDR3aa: SVEGEVGVGTEAF